This T cell receptor beta chain derives from a study of blood T cells in healthy people across ages. Study-wide results and limits: When set beside aged donors, long-lived donors presented more naive CD4+ cells and higher diversity. The unsorted PBMCs prevented any conclusive comparison of naive versus antigen-experienced cells.

This clonotype was recorded a few times. Its antigen is undetermined. Just one base apart from a much larger clone, this may be a read error. The authors drew about 9.5 milliliters of peripheral blood from each donor. Primers used in a second PCR of roughly 6 to 11 cycles were a sample-barcoded 5' primer and a J-beta primer mix. A template-switch adaptor that had 12 random nucleotides put a tag on each cDNA molecule. One entry per CDR3 protein, called by TCRdb with MiXCR from the 5' RACE reads. The repertoire has about 640,000 distinct CDR3 sequences, approximately 30% of them found once; the top ten carry approximately 15%. This TCR was recovered from a woman older than 75 in good health. The sample consisted of blood.

CDR3: CASSLWRGPYEQYF. The CDR3 DNA sequence: TGTGCCAGCAGTTTGTGGCGGGGGCCCTACGAGCAGTACTTC. V and J are TRBV28 and TRBJ2-7, with D perhaps matching TRBD2 (7 bases). CDR1 is MDHEN and CDR2 is SYDVKM in the germline V gene. The CDR3 runs 14 residues. Trimming cost V 3 bases and J 2 bases, with 11 bases left between them.